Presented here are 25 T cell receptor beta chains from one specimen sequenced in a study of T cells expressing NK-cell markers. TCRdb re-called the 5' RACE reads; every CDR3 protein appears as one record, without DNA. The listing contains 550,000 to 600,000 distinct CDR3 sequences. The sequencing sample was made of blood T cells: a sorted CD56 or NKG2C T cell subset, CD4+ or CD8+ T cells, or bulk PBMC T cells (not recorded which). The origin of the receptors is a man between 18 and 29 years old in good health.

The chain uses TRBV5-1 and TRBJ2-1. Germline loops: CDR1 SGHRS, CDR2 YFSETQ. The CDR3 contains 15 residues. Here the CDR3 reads CASSFFGLINNEQFF.

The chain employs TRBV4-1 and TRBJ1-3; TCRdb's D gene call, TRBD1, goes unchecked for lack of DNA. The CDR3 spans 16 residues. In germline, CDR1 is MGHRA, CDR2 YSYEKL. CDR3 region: CASSQEWGSSGNTIYF.

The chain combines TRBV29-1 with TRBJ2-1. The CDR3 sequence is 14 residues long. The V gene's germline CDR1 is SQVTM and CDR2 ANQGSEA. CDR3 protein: CSVVGSLTYNEQFF.

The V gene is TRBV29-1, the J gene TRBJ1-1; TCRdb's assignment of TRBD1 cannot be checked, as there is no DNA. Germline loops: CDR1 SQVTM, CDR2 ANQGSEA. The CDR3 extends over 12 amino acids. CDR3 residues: CSVRQGRTEAFF.

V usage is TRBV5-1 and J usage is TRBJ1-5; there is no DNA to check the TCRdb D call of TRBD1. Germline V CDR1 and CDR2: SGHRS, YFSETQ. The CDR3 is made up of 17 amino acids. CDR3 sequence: CASSPNPGGMGNQPQHF.

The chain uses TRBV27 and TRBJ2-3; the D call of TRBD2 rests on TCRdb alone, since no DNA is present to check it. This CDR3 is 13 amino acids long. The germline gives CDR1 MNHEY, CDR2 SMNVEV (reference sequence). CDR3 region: CASKEGVIDTQYF.

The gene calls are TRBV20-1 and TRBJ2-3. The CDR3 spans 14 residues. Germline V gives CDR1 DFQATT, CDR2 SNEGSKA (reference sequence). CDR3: CSAWTPVSTDTQYF.

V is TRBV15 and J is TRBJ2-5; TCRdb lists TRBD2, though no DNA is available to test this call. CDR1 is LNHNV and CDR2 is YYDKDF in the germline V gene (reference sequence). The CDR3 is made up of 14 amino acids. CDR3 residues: CATSRVGSGETQYF.

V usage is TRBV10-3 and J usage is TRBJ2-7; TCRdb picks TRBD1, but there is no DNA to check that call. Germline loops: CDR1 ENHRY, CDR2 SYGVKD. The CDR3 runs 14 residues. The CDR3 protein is CAFTPGVRSYEQYF.

CDR3 sequence reads: CAISTDDNTDTQYF. This rearrangement joins TRBV10-3 to TRBJ2-3. CDR1 and CDR2 from the germline V gene are ENHRY and SYGVKD. The CDR3 contains 14 residues.

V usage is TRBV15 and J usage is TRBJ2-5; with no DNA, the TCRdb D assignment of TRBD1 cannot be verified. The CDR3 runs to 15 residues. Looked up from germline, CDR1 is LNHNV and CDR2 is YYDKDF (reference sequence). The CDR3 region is CATSREGMARQTQYF.

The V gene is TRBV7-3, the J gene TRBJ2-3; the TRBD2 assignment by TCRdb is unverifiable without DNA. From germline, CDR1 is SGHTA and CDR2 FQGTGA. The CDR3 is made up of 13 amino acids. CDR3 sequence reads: CASSFEIAGAQYF. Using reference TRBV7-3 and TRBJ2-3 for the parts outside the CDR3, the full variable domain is GAGVSQTPSNKVTEKGKYVELRCDPISGHTALYWYRQSLGQGPEFLIYFQGTGAADDSGLPNDRFFAVRPEGSVSTLKIQRTERGDSAVYLCASSFEIAGAQYFGPGTRLTVL.

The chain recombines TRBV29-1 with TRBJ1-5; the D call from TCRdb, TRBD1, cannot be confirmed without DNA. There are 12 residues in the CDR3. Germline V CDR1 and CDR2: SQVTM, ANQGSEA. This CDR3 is CSVEGDNQPQHF. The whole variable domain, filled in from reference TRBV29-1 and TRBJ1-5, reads SAVISQKPSRDICQRGTSLTIQCQVDSQVTMMFWYRQQPGQSLTLIATANQGSEATYESGFVIDKFPISRPNLTFSTLTVSNMSPEDSSIYLCSVEGDNQPQHFGDGTRLSIL.

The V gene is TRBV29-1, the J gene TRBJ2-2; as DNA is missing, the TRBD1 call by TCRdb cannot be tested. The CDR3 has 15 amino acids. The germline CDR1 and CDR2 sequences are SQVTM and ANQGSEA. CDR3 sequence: CSVGVGGVVTGELFF.

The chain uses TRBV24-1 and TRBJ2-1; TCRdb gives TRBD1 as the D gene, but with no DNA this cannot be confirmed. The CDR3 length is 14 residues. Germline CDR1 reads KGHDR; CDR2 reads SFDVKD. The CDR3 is CATSGGQGRNEQFF.

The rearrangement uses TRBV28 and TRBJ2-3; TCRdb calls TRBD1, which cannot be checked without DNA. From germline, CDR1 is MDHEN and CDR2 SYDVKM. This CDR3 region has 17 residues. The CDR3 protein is CASSFTGRHTSTDTQYF.

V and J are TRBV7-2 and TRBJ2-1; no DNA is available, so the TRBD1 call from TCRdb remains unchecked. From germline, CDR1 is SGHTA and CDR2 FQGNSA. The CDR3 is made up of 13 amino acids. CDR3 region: CASSNTGGYEQFF.

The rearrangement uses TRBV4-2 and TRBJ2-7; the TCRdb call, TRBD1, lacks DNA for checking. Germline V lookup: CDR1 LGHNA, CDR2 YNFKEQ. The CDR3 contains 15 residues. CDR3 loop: CASSQEKGISREQYF.

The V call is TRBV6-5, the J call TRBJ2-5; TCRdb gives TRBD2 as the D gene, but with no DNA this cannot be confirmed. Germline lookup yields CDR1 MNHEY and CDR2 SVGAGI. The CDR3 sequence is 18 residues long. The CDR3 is CASSYRLAGGIHQETQYF.

The CDR3 loop is CASWGGRGISYNEQFF. V gene TRBV28 combines with J gene TRBJ2-1; checking the TCRdb D call of TRBD1 is not possible without DNA. The germline V gene has CDR1 MDHEN and CDR2 SYDVKM. This CDR3 region has 16 residues.

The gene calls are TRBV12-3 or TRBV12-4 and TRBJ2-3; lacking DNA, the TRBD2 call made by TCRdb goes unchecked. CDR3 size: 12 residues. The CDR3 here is CASSPPVNTQYF.

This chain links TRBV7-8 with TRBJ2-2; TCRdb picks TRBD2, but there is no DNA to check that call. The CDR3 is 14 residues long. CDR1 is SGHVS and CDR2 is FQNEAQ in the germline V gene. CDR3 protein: CASRGTENTGELFF.

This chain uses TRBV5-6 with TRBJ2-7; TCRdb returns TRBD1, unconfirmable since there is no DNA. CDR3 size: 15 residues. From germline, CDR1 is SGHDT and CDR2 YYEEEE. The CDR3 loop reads CASSLQGTPSYEQYF.

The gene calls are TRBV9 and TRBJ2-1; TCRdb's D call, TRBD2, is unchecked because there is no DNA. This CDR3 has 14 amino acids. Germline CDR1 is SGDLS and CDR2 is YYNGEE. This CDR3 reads CASSVATGLAEQFF.

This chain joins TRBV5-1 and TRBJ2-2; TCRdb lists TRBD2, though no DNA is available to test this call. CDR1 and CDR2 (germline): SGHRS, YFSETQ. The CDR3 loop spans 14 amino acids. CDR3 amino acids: CASTPGPNTGELFF.